The following is a TCR beta chain sequence with its context. The record originates from a study of T cell changes during pregnancy in multiple sclerosis. Germline V gene data show CDR1 as MGHDK and CDR2 as SYGVNS. V trimming: 10 bases; J trimming: 7 bases; junction bases outside the gene matches: 8. This CDR3 has 14 amino acids. The method was immunoSEQ multiplex PCR; TCRdb's version includes in-frame clones alone and lacks a portion of them. The repertoire consists of just under 80,000 clones, with roughly 95% occurring once and the leading ten covering about 0.69%. This clonotype was obtained from a female donor in good health, enrolled as a control in a pregnancy study. Sequenced here: peripheral blood, sampled in the second trimester of pregnancy. V is TRBV25-1 and J is TRBJ1-6; the match to TRBD1 covers 9 bases. CDR3: CATVAGTGNSPLHF. CDR3 coding DNA: TGTGCCACCGTTGCGGGGACAGGGAATTCACCCCTCCACTTT.